A selection of T cell receptor beta chains follows, all from one sample in a study of T cell repertoires in cytomegalovirus infection. Using its own MiXCR run on the reads, TCRdb lists one record per CDR3 protein. The sample carries under 600,000 distinct CDR3 sequences, 16% recorded once. Material: CD8+ T cells from PBMCs. These receptors all stem from a human donor in good health (CMV status not recorded). Some clones in this sample may be carry-over from other donors' samples. The CDR3 runs from the conserved cysteine through the conserved F or W. A D gene is named only where the DNA matches it firmly. Clone size, where shown, is once, few, many, or a class for clones that have expanded.

d_gene,v_gene,j_gene,abundance,CDR3aa,CDR3nt
NA,TRBV7-3,TRBJ1-5,NA,CASSPTTGLGQPQHF,TGTGCCAGCAGCCCGACCACGGGGTTAGGACAGCCCCAGCATTTT
TRBD1,TRBV30,TRBJ2-7,NA,CAWSLGQAYYEQYF,TGTGCCTGGAGCCTGGGACAGGCCTACTACGAGCAGTACTTC
NA,TRBV6-5,TRBJ2-3,many,CASSYSPGATDTQYF,TGTGCCAGCAGTTACTCGCCAGGTGCGACAGATACGCAGTATTTT
TRBD1,TRBV27,TRBJ2-7,many,CASSLSGQGAREQYF,TGTGCCAGCAGTTTATCAGGACAGGGGGCTAGAGAGCAGTACTTC
NA,TRBV12-3/TRBV12-4,TRBJ1-5,many,CASSSGGQPQHF,TGTGCCAGCAGTTCCGGCGGGCAGCCCCAGCATTTT
TRBD1,TRBV12-5,TRBJ2-1,few,CASGLNRGLYNEQFF,TGTGCTAGTGGTTTAAACAGGGGTCTTTACAATGAGCAGTTCTTC
NA,TRBV7-2,TRBJ1-5,many,CASSTSTVGGNQPQHF,TGTGCCAGCAGCACCAGTACGGTCGGCGGCAATCAGCCCCAGCATTTT
NA,TRBV6-5,TRBJ2-1,many,CASGTGYNEQFF,TGTGCCAGCGGGACCGGATACAATGAGCAGTTCTTC
NA,TRBV29-1,TRBJ1-1,NA,CSVPGRAHDTEAFF,TGCAGCGTTCCCGGGAGGGCTCACGACACTGAAGCTTTCTTT
TRBD1,TRBV19,TRBJ1-6,many,CASGQDSPLHF,TGTGCCAGCGGACAGGATTCACCCCTCCACTTT
TRBD2,TRBV5-4,TRBJ2-7,many,CASSLGGGLAVPSYEQYF,TGTGCCAGCAGCTTGGGGGGCGGACTAGCGGTACCCTCCTACGAGCAGTACTTC
TRBD2,TRBV20-1,TRBJ2-2,NA,CSAPSGRAAGELFF,TGCAGTGCTCCCAGCGGGAGGGCCGCGGGGGAGCTGTTTTTT
NA,TRBV4-2,TRBJ2-5,few,CASSQMEDWQETQYF,TGTGCCAGCAGCCAGATGGAAGACTGGCAAGAGACCCAGTACTTC
NA,TRBV4-1,TRBJ2-3,few,CASSQGRNTQYF,TGCGCCAGCAGCCAAGGGAGAAATACGCAGTATTTT
TRBD1,TRBV29-1,TRBJ1-2,few,CSVEGRDRPPAGYGYTF,TGCAGCGTTGAGGGTAGGGACAGACCACCCGCGGGCTATGGCTACACCTTC
NA,TRBV28,TRBJ2-1,many,CASSLGTGSYNEQFF,TGTGCCAGCAGTTTAGGCACGGGGAGCTACAATGAGCAGTTCTTC
NA,TRBV7-9,TRBJ2-7,few,CASSLDTHEQYF,TGTGCCAGCAGCTTAGACACCCACGAGCAGTACTTC
NA,TRBV5-4,TRBJ1-4,NA,CASSLDRAVNEKLFF,TGTGCCAGCAGCTTGGACAGGGCGGTTAATGAAAAACTGTTTTTT
NA,TRBV11-1,TRBJ1-5,NA,CASSFGYNQPQHF,TGTGCCAGCAGCTTTGGGTACAATCAGCCCCAGCATTTT
NA,TRBV24-1,TRBJ2-7,NA,CATSDFSDSPREQYF,TGTGCCACCAGTGATTTCTCGGACAGTCCGAGGGAGCAGTACTTC
NA,TRBV24-1,TRBJ2-7,many,CATSDTHSAAYEQYF,TGTGCCACCAGTGATACCCATAGCGCAGCCTACGAGCAGTACTTC
TRBD2,TRBV7-9,TRBJ2-7,many,CASSLTSGGHPYEQYF,TGTGCCAGCAGCTTAACAAGCGGGGGCCACCCCTACGAGCAGTACTTC
NA,TRBV7-9,TRBJ2-2,once,CASSFGGVNTGELFF,TGTGCCAGCAGCTTCGGCGGCGTAAACACCGGGGAGCTGTTTTTT
TRBD1,TRBV7-3,TRBJ1-1,NA,CASSLRVGTGNRHRGNTEAFF,TGTGCCAGCAGCTTAAGGGTTGGGACAGGGAATCGACATCGGGGGAACACTGAAGCTTTCTTT
NA,TRBV5-6,TRBJ2-2,few,CASSSAGSTNPGELFF,TGTGCCAGCAGCTCGGCAGGCTCCACAAATCCAGGGGAGCTGTTTTTT
TRBD2,TRBV12-3/TRBV12-4,TRBJ2-1,NA,CASSEAGELPYNEQFF,TGTGCCAGCAGTGAAGCGGGGGAGCTACCTTACAATGAGCAGTTCTTC
TRBD2,TRBV7-6,TRBJ2-1,many,CASSNLAGGYDEQFF,TGTGCCAGCAGCAATCTAGCGGGAGGTTACGATGAGCAGTTCTTC
NA,TRBV6-4,TRBJ2-6,few,CASSERTAGANVLTF,TGTGCCAGCAGTGAAAGGACAGCTGGGGCCAACGTCCTGACTTTC
TRBD2,TRBV19,TRBJ2-2,many,CASSKAGRLAGGPNTGELFF,TGTGCCAGTAGTAAGGCGGGTCGACTAGCGGGAGGGCCTAACACCGGGGAGCTGTTTTTT
TRBD2,TRBV5-8,TRBJ2-2,NA,CASSFTSGRITGELFF,TGTGCCAGCAGTTTTACTAGCGGGAGGATCACCGGGGAGCTGTTTTTT
TRBD1,TRBV15,TRBJ1-5,few,CATSRDRGRGQPQHF,TGTGCCACCAGCAGGGACAGGGGGCGAGGGCAGCCCCAGCATTTT
NA,TRBV7-8,TRBJ1-6,many,CASSLDYSPLHF,TGTGCCAGCAGTCTAGATTATTCACCCCTCCACTTT
NA,TRBV27,TRBJ1-6,few,CASMALTTVGNSPLHF,TGTGCCAGCATGGCCCTGACGACAGTAGGTAATTCACCCCTCCACTTT
NA,TRBV24-1,TRBJ1-6,NA,CATTNSPLHF,TGTGCCACTACCAATTCACCCCTCCACTTT
NA,TRBV12-3/TRBV12-4,TRBJ2-7,few,CASSSLALYEQYF,TGTGCCAGCTCCTCTCTAGCGCTCTACGAGCAGTACTTC
NA,TRBV27,TRBJ1-2,few,CASSLSRGSNGYTF,TGTGCCAGCAGTTTAAGTCGGGGCAGCAATGGCTACACCTTC
TRBD2,TRBV7-3,TRBJ2-7,many,CASSLTSGGSYEQYF,TGTGCCAGCAGTCTTACTAGCGGGGGCTCCTACGAGCAGTACTTC
TRBD2,TRBV10-3,TRBJ2-5,NA,CATLAGGSLETQYF,TGTGCCACCCTAGCGGGGGGTTCATTAGAGACCCAGTACTTC
TRBD1,TRBV15,TRBJ1-5,few,CATSRAFKGQINQPQHF,TGTGCCACCAGCAGAGCCTTCAAGGGACAGATAAATCAGCCCCAGCATTTT
TRBD2,TRBV7-3,TRBJ2-1,many,CASSFSGSLYNEQFF,TGTGCCAGCAGCTTTAGCGGGAGCCTTTACAATGAGCAGTTCTTC
NA,TRBV6-6,TRBJ1-4,NA,CASSYRLDTEKLFF,TGTGCCAGCAGTTACAGGTTGGACACAGAAAAACTGTTTTTT
TRBD1,TRBV7-9,TRBJ2-5,many,CASSLLTGQEYQETQYF,TGTGCCAGCAGCTTGCTCACGGGACAGGAGTACCAAGAGACCCAGTACTTC
NA,TRBV12-3/TRBV12-4,TRBJ1-5,many,CASSLKGYSNQPQHF,TGTGCCAGCAGTTTAAAGGGCTATAGCAATCAGCCCCAGCATTTT
NA,TRBV7-9,TRBJ1-4,NA,CASSLGPDKLFF,TGTGCCAGCAGCTTAGGGCCCGACAAACTGTTTTTT
NA,TRBV29-1,TRBJ1-2,NA,CSVTSVQARDNYGYTF,TGCAGCGTAACATCGGTCCAGGCTAGGGATAACTATGGCTACACCTTC
NA,TRBV28,TRBJ1-3,NA,CASSLNVGSPGNTIYF,TGTGCCAGCAGTTTAAATGTAGGGAGTCCTGGAAACACCATATATTTT
NA,TRBV2,TRBJ1-6,NA,CASMSPLHF,TGTGCCAGCATGTCACCCCTCCACTTT
NA,TRBV24-1,TRBJ2-7,many,CATSDLQPDGDYEQYF,TGTGCCACCAGTGATTTGCAACCCGATGGGGACTACGAGCAGTACTTC
NA,TRBV7-2,TRBJ2-5,many,CASSSPVETQYF,TGTGCCAGCAGCTCCCCAGTAGAGACCCAGTACTTC
TRBD2,TRBV6-6,TRBJ2-5,NA,CASTTLRVSGGLTQYF,TGTGCCAGCACCACCTTACGGGTTAGCGGGGGGTTGACCCAGTACTTC
TRBD1,TRBV19,TRBJ1-2,many,CASSPYLGTGIHGYTF,TGTGCCAGTAGTCCTTACCTCGGGACAGGGATTCATGGCTACACCTTC
NA,TRBV20-1,TRBJ2-5,NA,CSARDLETSRGGETQYF,TGCAGTGCTAGAGATCTAGAGACTAGCAGAGGGGGAGAGACCCAGTACTTC
TRBD1,TRBV27,TRBJ1-6,many,CASSWDRVNSPLHF,TGTGCCAGCAGTTGGGACAGGGTAAATTCACCCCTCCACTTT
NA,TRBV4-1,TRBJ2-3,many,CASSHTTDFTDTQYF,TGCGCCAGCAGCCACACGACTGATTTCACAGATACGCAGTATTTT
NA,TRBV18,TRBJ1-1,few,CASSPPIENTEAFF,TGTGCCAGCTCACCACCGATAGAGAACACTGAAGCTTTCTTT
TRBD2,TRBV12-3/TRBV12-4,TRBJ2-1,NA,CASSVSGVNNEQFF,TGTGCCAGCAGTGTCAGCGGGGTGAACAATGAGCAGTTCTTC
TRBD1,TRBV27,TRBJ2-2,few,CASSLSGRTGVSTGELFF,TGTGCCAGCAGTTTATCGGGCCGGACAGGCGTTAGCACCGGGGAGCTGTTTTTT
NA,TRBV12-3/TRBV12-4,TRBJ2-4,NA,CASSFRLAKNIQYF,TGTGCCAGCAGTTTTCGACTAGCCAAAAACATTCAGTACTTC
NA,TRBV24-1,TRBJ2-2,NA,CATSDLPGTPNTGELFF,TGTGCCACCAGTGATTTGCCCGGGACACCGAACACCGGGGAGCTGTTTTTT